This T cell receptor (beta chain) was recovered during a study of blood T cell repertoires in COVID-19. Study in general: COVID-19 samples collected from the United States, Italy and Spain covered acute and convalescent phases.

The CDR3 length is 20 residues. The germline V gene has CDR1 SGDLS and CDR2 YYNGEE. V lost 3 bases to trimming and J lost 8 bases; unmatched junction nucleotides: 22. Methods used by the authors: Amplification of reference gene primers provided the estimated nucleated cell counts. TCRdb's table, derived via immunoSEQ multiplex PCR, lists solely in-frame clones and lacks some. The V and J calls and clone size were taken over from that table, and D and trimming were inferred from the DNA. The sample comprises about 260,000 clones, around four fifths of which are singletons, and around a tenth rests with the top ten.

The sample consisted of peripheral blood. The chain joins TRBV9 to TRBJ1-4, with TRBD1 matching 10 bases. This clonotype was obtained from a woman aged 50 to 60 who had recovered from COVID-19. Here the CDR3 reads CASSGDSTGGAGFLGEKLFF. The CDR3 region has the DNA TGTGCCAGCAGCGGCGATTCGACAGGGGGCGCGGGGTTCCTTGGAGAAAAACTGTTTTTT.